This entry describes one TCR beta chain. The antigen is unknown. This specimen comes from a study of siplizumab effects on memory and regulatory T cells. Points from the study as a whole: Naive T cells looked more diverse than memory cells and looked like major alloresponse contributors.

Germline CDR1 is LGHNA and CDR2 is YNFKEQ. J lost 5 bases, V lost 1 base, and 7 bases had no gene match. CDR3 size: 16 residues. Produced via immunoSEQ multiplex PCR; TCRdb's table is partial and in-frame only. This table holds roughly 120,000 clones, roughly 92% found once. The sequencing sample was made of CD4+ T cells sorted from blood. This TCR was sampled from a human donor in good health. The chain joins TRBV4-2 to TRBJ2-2; 7 bases agree with TRBD1. CDR3 in DNA: TGTGCCAGCAGCCAAGGCCCTACCAGGGGGACCGGGGAGCTGTTTTTT. Protein product: CASSQGPTRGTGELFF.